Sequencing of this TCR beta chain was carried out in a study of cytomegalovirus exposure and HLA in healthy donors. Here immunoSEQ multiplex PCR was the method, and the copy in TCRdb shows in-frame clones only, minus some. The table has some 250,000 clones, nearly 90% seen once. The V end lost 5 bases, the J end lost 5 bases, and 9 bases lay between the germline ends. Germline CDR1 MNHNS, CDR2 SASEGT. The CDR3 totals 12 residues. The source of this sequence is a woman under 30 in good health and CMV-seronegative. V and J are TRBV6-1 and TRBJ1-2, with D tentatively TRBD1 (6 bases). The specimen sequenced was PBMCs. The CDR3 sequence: CASSSGQYGYTF. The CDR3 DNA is TGTGCCAGCAGTTCAGGACAGTATGGCTACACCTTC.